The clone carrying this TCR beta chain was detected only a few times. The data derive from a study of T-cell reconstitution after alpha-beta-depleted transplantation in children. Molecular barcoding with unique molecular identifiers was used for the TCRbeta library. TCRdb ran MiXCR on the PCR reads and lists one entry per CDR3 protein. The sample carries about 540,000 distinct CDR3 sequences, about 17% recorded once. The sequences come from PBMCs from the stem cell graft donor, collected from the stem cell graft. The clonotype was recovered from a human donor who donated a stem cell graft to a child with acute lymphoblastic leukemia.

CDR3 in amino acids: CSARFAGNYGYTF. DNA for the CDR3: TGCAGTGCTAGGTTCGCAGGGAACTATGGCTACACCTTC. The rearrangement joins TRBV20-1 to TRBJ1-2, with a possible D match to TRBD1 (5 bases). The CDR3 is 13 amino acids. Germline loops: CDR1 DFQATT, CDR2 SNEGSKA (reference sequence). V was pared by 3 bases and J by 2 bases, with 10 bases between.